This TCR beta chain was observed in a study of T cell responses to AZD1222 COVID-19 vaccine. Sequencing was performed with immunoSEQ multiplex PCR; in TCRdb, only in-frame clones are kept and a portion is missing. The sample records roughly 90,000 clones, 80% to 90% being singletons. In germline, CDR1 is LGHNT, CDR2 FRNRAP. The CDR3 length is 15 residues. Trimming took off 1 base at V and 7 bases at J, with 16 bases between the two ends. The sequencing used peripheral blood, collected 28 days after the second AZD1222 dose. This clonotype was sampled from an adult who received the AZD1222 COVID-19 vaccine. The gene calls are TRBV12-5 and TRBJ1-2; D might be TRBD1 (5 bases). CDR3 in DNA: TGTGCTAGTGGTTTGGGGGGCTCCGCCGGTGGTGGCTACACCTTC. Its translation: CASGLGGSAGGGYTF.